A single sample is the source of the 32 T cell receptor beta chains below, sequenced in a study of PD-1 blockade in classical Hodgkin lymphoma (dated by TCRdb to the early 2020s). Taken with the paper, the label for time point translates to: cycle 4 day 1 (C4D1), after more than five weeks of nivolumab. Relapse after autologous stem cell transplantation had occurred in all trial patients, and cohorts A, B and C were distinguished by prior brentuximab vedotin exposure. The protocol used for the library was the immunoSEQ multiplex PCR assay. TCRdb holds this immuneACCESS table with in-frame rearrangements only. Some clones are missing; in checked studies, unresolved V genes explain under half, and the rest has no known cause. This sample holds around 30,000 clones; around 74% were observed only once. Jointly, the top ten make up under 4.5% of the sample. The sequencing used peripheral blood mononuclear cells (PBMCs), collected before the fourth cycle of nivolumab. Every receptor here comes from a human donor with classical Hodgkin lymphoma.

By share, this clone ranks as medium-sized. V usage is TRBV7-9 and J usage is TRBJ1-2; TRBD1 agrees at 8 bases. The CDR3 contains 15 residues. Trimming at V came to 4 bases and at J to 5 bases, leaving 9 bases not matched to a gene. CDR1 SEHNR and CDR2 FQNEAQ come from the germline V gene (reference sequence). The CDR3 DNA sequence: TGTGCCAGCAGCTCACCGATCGGGACAGGTTATGGCTACACCTTC. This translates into CASSSPIGTGYGYTF. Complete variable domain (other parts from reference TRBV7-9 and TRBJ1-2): DTGVSQNPRHKITKRGQNVTFRCDPISEHNRLYWYRQTLGQGPEFLTYFQNEAQLEKSRLLSDRFSAERPKGSFSTLEIQRTEQGDSAMYLCASSSPIGTGYGYTFGSGTRLTVV.

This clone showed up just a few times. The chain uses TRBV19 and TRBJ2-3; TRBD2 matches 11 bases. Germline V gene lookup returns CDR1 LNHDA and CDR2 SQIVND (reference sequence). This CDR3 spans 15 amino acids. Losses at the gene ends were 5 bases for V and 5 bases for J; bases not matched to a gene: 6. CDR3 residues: CASSLSGGARDTQYF. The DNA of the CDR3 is TGTGCCAGTAGTCTTAGCGGGGGGGCAAGAGATACGCAGTATTTT.

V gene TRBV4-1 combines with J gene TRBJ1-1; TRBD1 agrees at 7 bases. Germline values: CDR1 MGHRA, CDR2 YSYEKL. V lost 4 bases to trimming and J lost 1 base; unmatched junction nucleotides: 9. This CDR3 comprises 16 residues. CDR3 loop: CASSLHSGQPNTEAFF. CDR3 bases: TGCGCCAGCAGCCTTCACTCGGGACAGCCGAACACTGAAGCTTTCTTT.

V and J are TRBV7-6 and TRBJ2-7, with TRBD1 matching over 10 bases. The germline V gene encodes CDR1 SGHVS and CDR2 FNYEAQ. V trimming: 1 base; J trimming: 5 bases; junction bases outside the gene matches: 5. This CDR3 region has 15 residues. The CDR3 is CASSLEGTGVHEQYF. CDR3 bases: TGTGCCAGCAGCTTAGAAGGGACAGGGGTCCACGAGCAGTACTTC.

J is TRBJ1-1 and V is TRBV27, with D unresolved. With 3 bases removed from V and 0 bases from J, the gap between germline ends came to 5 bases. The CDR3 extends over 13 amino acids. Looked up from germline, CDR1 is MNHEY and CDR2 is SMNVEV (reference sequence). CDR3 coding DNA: TGTGCCAGCAGTTTCTTACTGAACACTGAAGCTTTCTTT. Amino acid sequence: CASSFLLNTEAFF.

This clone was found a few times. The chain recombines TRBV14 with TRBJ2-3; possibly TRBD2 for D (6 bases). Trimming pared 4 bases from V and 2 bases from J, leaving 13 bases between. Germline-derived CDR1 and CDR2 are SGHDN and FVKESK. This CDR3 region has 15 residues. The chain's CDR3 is CASSLPGLVTDTQYF. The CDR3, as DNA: TGTGCCAGCAGCCTCCCGGGACTTGTCACAGATACGCAGTATTTT.

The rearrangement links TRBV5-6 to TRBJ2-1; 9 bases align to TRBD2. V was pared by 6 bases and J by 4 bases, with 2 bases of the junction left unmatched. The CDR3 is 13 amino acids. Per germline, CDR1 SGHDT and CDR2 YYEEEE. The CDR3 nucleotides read TGTGCCAGCATCGCGGGGGGGTACAATGAGCAGTTCTTC. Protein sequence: CASIAGGYNEQFF.

This CDR3 is CASSFEPFYEQYF. CDR3 nucleotide sequence: TGTGCCAGCAGTTTCGAACCATTCTACGAGCAGTACTTC. V is TRBV28 and J is TRBJ2-7; the D is unclear. V was pared by 3 bases and J by 3 bases, with 9 bases between. Germline CDR1 and CDR2: MDHEN and SYDVKM. This CDR3 has 13 amino acids.

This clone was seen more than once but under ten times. CDR3: CASSGQEAEEQFF. The CDR3 DNA follows: TGTGCCAGCAGCGGACAAGAAGCGGAAGAGCAGTTCTTC. The chain carries TRBV11-1 and TRBJ2-1; D might be TRBD1 or TRBD2, each matching 5 bases. This CDR3 contains 13 residues. The germline V and J ends were trimmed by 5 bases and 10 bases, with 15 bases remaining between them. CDR1 is SGHAT and CDR2 is FQDESV in the germline V gene (reference sequence).

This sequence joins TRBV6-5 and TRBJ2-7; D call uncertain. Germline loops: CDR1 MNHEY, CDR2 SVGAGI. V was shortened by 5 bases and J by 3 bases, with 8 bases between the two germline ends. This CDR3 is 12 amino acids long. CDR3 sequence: CASSPNIYEQYF. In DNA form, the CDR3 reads TGTGCCAGCAGTCCAAACATCTACGAGCAGTACTTC.

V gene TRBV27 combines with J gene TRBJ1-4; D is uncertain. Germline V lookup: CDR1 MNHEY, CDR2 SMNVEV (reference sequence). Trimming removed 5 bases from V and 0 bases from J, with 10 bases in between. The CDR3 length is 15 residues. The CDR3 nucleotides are TGTGCCAGCAGTCTAACAGTCGCAACTAATGAAAAACTGTTTTTT. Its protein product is CASSLTVATNEKLFF.

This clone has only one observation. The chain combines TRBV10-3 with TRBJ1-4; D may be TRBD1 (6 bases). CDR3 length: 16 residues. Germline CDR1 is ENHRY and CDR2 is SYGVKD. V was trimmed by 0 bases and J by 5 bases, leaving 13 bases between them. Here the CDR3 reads CAISESGTTVNEKLFF. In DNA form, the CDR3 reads TGTGCCATCAGTGAGTCAGGGACAACGGTAAATGAAAAACTGTTTTTT.

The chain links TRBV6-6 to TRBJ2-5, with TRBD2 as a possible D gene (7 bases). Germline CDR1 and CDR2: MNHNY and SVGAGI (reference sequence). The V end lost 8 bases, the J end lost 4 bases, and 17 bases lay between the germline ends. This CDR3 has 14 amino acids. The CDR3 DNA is TGTGCCAGCTTCGAGGGGGGGCTCAGAGAGACCCAGTACTTC. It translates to CASFEGGLRETQYF.

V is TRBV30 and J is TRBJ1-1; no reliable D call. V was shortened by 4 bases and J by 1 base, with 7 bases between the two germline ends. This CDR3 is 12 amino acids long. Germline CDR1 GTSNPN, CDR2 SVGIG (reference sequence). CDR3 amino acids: CAWIVSNTEAFF. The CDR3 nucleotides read TGTGCCTGGATAGTGTCGAACACTGAAGCTTTCTTT.

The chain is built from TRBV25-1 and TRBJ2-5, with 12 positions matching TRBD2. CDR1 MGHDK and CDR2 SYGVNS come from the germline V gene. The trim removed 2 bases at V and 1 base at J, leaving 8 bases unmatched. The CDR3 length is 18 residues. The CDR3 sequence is CASSETLGLAGPQETQYF. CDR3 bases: TGTGCCAGCAGTGAAACGCTCGGACTAGCGGGACCCCAAGAGACCCAGTACTTC.

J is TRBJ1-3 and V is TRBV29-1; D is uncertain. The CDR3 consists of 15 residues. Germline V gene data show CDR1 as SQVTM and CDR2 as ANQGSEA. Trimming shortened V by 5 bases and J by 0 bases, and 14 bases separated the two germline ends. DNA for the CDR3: TGCAGCGTTCTTTGGCTGGGGAGCTCTGGAAACACCATATATTTT. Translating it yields CSVLWLGSSGNTIYF. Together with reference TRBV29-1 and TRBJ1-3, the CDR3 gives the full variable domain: SAVISQKPSRDICQRGTSLTIQCQVDSQVTMMFWYRQQPGQSLTLIATANQGSEATYESGFVIDKFPISRPNLTFSTLTVSNMSPEDSSIYLCSVLWLGSSGNTIYFGEGSWLTVV.

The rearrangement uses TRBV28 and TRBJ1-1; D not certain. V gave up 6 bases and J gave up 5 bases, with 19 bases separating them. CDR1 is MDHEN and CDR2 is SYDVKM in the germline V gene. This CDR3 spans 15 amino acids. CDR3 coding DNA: TGTGCCAGCAGGCTGAACATTGTTGTGGGGACTGAAGCTTTCTTT. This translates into CASRLNIVVGTEAFF.

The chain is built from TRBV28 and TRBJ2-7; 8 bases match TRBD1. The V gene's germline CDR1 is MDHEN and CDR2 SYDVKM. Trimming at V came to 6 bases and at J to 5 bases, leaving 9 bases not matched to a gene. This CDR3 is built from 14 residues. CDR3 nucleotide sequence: TGTGCCAGCAGACTACAGGGGGAAATCAACGAGCAGTACTTC. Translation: CASRLQGEINEQYF.

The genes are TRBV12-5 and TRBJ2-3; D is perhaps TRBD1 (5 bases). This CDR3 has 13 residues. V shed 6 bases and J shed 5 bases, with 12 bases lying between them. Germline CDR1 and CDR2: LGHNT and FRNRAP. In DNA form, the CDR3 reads TGTGCTAGTGGGGGCAAAGGGGTAGATACGCAGTATTTT. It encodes CASGGKGVDTQYF.

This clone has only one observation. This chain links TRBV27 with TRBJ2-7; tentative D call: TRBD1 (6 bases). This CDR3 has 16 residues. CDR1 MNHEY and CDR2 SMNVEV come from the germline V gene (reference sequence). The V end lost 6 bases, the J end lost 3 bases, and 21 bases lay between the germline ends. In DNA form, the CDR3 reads TGTGCCAGCAGCCAAGGGGGTACGCCTGGTTACTACGAGCAGTACTTC. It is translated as CASSQGGTPGYYEQYF.

The chain's CDR3 is CASSDEREGPSGELFF. The CDR3 DNA sequence: TGTGCCAGCAGTGATGAGCGGGAGGGCCCCTCCGGGGAGCTGTTTTTT. The chain joins TRBV28 to TRBJ2-2; 10 bases align to TRBD2. Germline loops: CDR1 MDHEN, CDR2 SYDVKM. The CDR3 length is 16 residues. V lost 5 bases and J lost 6; bases outside the gene matches: 9. The full variable domain, its missing parts supplied by reference TRBV28 and TRBJ2-2, is DVKVTQSSRYLVKRTGEKVFLECVQDMDHENMFWYRQDPGLGLRLIYFSYDVKMKEKGDIPEGYSVSREKKERFSLILESASTNQTSMYLCASSDEREGPSGELFFGEGSRLTVL.

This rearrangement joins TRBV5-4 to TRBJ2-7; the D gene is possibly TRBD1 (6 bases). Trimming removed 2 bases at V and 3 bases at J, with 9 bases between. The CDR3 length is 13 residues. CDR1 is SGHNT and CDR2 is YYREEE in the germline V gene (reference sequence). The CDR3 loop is CASSLRDNYEQYF. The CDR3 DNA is TGTGCCAGCAGCTTACGGGACAACTACGAGCAGTACTTC.

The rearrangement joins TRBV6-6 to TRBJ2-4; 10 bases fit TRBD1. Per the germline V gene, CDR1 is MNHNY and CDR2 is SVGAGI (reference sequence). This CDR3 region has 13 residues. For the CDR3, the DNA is TGTGCGGGAGAGGACAGGGGGTCGGACATTCAGTACTTC. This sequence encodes CAGEDRGSDIQYF.

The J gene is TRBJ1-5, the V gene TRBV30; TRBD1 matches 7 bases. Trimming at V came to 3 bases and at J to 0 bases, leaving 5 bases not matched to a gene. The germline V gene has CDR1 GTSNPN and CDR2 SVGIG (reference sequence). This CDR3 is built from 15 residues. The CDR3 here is CAWSPGTVSNQPQHF. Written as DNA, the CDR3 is TGTGCCTGGAGCCCTGGGACAGTTAGCAATCAGCCCCAGCATTTT.

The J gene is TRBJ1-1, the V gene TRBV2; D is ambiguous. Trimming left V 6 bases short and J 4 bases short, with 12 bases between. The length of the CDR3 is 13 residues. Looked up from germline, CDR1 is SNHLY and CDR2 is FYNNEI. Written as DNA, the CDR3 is TGTGCCAGCAGGCCTGGGGAGGGCACTGAAGCTTTCTTT. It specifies CASRPGEGTEAFF. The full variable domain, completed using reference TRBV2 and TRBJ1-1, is EPEVTQTPSHQVTQMGQEVILRCVPISNHLYFYWYRQILGQKVEFLVSFYNNEISEKSEIFDDQFSVERPDGSNFTLKIRSTKLEDSAMYFCASRPGEGTEAFFGQGTRLTVV.

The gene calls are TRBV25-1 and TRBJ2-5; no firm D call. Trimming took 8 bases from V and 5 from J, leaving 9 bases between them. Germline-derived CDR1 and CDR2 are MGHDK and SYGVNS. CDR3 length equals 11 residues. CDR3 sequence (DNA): TGTGCCAGCTCCTTAGGGGAGACCCAGTACTTC. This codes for CASSLGETQYF.

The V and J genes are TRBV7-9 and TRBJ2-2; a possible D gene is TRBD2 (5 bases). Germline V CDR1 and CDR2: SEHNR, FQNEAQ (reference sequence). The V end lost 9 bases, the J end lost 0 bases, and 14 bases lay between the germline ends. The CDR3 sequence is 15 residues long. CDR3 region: CASRFSEPNTGELFF. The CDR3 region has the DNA TGTGCCAGTAGATTTAGCGAGCCGAACACCGGGGAGCTGTTTTTT.

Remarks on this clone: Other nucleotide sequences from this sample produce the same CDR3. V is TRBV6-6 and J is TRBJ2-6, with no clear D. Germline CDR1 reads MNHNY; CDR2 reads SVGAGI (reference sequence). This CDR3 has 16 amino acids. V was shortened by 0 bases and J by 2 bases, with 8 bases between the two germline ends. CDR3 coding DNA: TGTGCCAGCAGTTACTCGCCAGGCCCTGGGGCCAACGTCCTGACTTTC. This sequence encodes CASSYSPGPGANVLTF.

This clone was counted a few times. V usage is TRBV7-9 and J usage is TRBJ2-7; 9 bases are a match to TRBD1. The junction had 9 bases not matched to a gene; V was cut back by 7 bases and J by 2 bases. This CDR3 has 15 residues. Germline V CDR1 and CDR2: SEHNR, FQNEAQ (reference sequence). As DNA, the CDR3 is TGTGCCAGCACCAATTCGGGACAGGGTACCTACGAGCAGTACTTC. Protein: CASTNSGQGTYEQYF.

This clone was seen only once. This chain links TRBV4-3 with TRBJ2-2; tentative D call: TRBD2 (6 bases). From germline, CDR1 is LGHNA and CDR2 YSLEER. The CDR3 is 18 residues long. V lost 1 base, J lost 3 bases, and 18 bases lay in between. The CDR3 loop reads CASSQVAVGGVDTGELFF. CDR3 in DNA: TGCGCCAGCAGCCAAGTCGCTGTCGGCGGGGTGGACACCGGGGAGCTGTTTTTT.

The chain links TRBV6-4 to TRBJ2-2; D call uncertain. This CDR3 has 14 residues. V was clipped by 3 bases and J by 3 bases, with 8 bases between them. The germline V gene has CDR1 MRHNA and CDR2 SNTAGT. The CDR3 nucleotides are TGTGCCAGCAGTGAGGGGTCCGACACCGGGGAGCTGTTTTTT. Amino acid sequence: CASSEGSDTGELFF.

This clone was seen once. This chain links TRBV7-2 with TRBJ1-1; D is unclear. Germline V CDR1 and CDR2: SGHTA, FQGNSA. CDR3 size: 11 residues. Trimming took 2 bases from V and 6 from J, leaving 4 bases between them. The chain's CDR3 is CASSLSPEAFF. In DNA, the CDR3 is TGTGCCAGCAGCTTAAGCCCTGAAGCTTTCTTT.